One sample yielded the 32 T cell receptor beta chains listed below, sequenced in a study of T cell responses to AZD1222 COVID-19 vaccine. Clones were sequenced by immunoSEQ multiplex PCR, and TCRdb holds only the in-frame ones, with some missing. The data contain around 100,000 clones, just over 85% of them seen just once; the ten biggest clones take up roughly 6.5%. Sequencing was performed on peripheral blood, taken on day 0 of AZD1222 vaccination. Every receptor here comes from an adult in good health.

This clone was picked up one time. The V and J genes are TRBV9 and TRBJ1-1; maybe TRBD1 (6 bases). V was trimmed by 0 bases and J by 3 bases, leaving 27 bases between them. CDR3 size: 20 residues. Germline V gene sequence: CDR1 SGDLS, CDR2 YYNGEE. CDR3 sequence (DNA): TGTGCCAGCAGCGTAGGCCCCGTGGGGGCTAAATGGGGACTGTACACTGAAGCTTTCTTT. Amino acids: CASSVGPVGAKWGLYTEAFF.

The V and J genes are TRBV19 and TRBJ1-3; perhaps TRBD1 as D (5 bases). The CDR3 length is 15 residues. The germline V gene has CDR1 LNHDA and CDR2 SQIVND (reference sequence). The ends were cut back, 0 bases at V and 0 bases at J, with 6 bases in the middle. CDR3 sequence (DNA): TGTGCCAGTAGTATAGATGACAGCTCTGGAAACACCATATATTTT. Protein: CASSIDDSSGNTIYF. Together with reference TRBV19 and TRBJ1-3, the CDR3 gives the full variable domain: DGGITQSPKYLFRKEGQNVTLSCEQNLNHDAMYWYRQDPGQGLRLIYYSQIVNDFQKGDIAEGYSVSREKKESFPLTVTSAQKNPTAFYLCASSIDDSSGNTIYFGEGSWLTVV.

The V and J genes are TRBV10-2 and TRBJ1-4, with D possibly TRBD1 on 5 matching bases. The CDR3 runs 13 residues. Trimming removed 6 bases at V and 4 bases at J, with 9 bases between. CDR1 is WSHSY, CDR2 SAAADI, per germline. In nucleotides, the CDR3 is TGCGCCAGCAGGGGGGGATTTAATGAAAAACTGTTTTTT. It encodes CASRGGFNEKLFF.

This chain connects TRBV6-5 to TRBJ1-4, with D tentatively TRBD1 (5 bases). This CDR3 spans 16 amino acids. Germline V lookup: CDR1 MNHEY, CDR2 SVGAGI. V lost 2 bases and J lost 0, with 10 bases in between. CDR3 sequence (DNA): TGTGCCAGCAGTTACCAGCCGACAGCAACTAATGAAAAACTGTTTTTT. Translated, it gives CASSYQPTATNEKLFF.

This clone was counted once. V is TRBV6-5 and J is TRBJ2-7; unclear D gene. The germline V and J ends were trimmed by 0 bases and 3 bases, with 9 bases remaining between them. Germline V CDR1 and CDR2: MNHEY, SVGAGI. The CDR3 is 14 amino acids. CDR3 DNA sequence: TGTGCCAGCAGTTACTCGGGCAGAAACTACGAGCAGTACTTC. It yields the protein CASSYSGRNYEQYF.

The CDR3 spells CASSRDNFLAKNIQYF. Written as DNA, the CDR3 is TGTGCCAGCAGCCGCGACAACTTCTTAGCCAAAAACATTCAGTACTTC. The chain carries TRBV7-2 and TRBJ2-4; no clear D. V was pared by 5 bases and J by 0 bases, with 14 bases between. Germline CDR1 is SGHTA and CDR2 is FQGNSA. The CDR3 sequence is 16 residues long.

The J gene is TRBJ2-3, the V gene TRBV6-5; 9 nucleotides line up with TRBD1. This CDR3 is built from 13 residues. CDR1 is MNHEY and CDR2 is SVGAGI in the germline V gene. Unmatched junction bases numbered 4, after V lost 8 bases and J lost 4 bases. The CDR3 DNA follows: TGTGCCAGCGTGGACAGGGGCCCAGATACGCAGTATTTT. Translated: CASVDRGPDTQYF.

V usage is TRBV19 and J usage is TRBJ2-4; D is unclear. The CDR3 totals 15 residues. The germline V and J ends were trimmed by 2 bases and 0 bases, with 8 bases remaining between them. Germline CDR1 and CDR2: LNHDA and SQIVND (reference sequence). The CDR3 DNA sequence: TGTGCCAGTAGTATATGGACGGAAGCCAAAAACATTCAGTACTTC. Amino acids: CASSIWTEAKNIQYF.

The chain recombines TRBV3-1 (or the pseudogene TRBV3-2) with TRBJ1-2; 8 bases line up with TRBD1. This CDR3 has 15 amino acids. With 1 base clipped from V and 6 bases from J, the junction kept 7 bases outside the gene matches. Per the germline V gene, CDR1 is LGHDT and CDR2 is YNNKEL (reference sequence). DNA for the CDR3: TGTGCCAGCAGCCAAGGAGTATCAGGGGGCAATGGCTACACCTTC. Protein product: CASSQGVSGGNGYTF.

The chain couples TRBV5-6 to TRBJ1-1; possible D gene TRBD1, 6 bases. The length of the CDR3 is 18 residues. CDR1 and CDR2 (germline): SGHDT, YYEEEE. Trimming shortened V by 1 base and J by 4 bases, and 23 bases separated the two germline ends. The chain's CDR3 is CASSLLRQGWGLSTEAFF. The CDR3 nucleotides read TGTGCCAGCAGCTTGTTGAGGCAGGGGTGGGGGCTCAGCACTGAAGCTTTCTTT.

The gene calls are TRBV3-1 (or the pseudogene TRBV3-2) and TRBJ2-7; D might be TRBD2 (6 bases). This CDR3 has 15 residues. The germline CDR1 and CDR2 sequences are LGHDT and YNNKEL (reference sequence). Trimming left V 1 base short and J 2 bases short, with 12 bases between. The CDR3 bases are TGTGCCAGCAGCCAAGGCGGCGGGGTTGCCTACGAGCAGTACTTC. It specifies CASSQGGGVAYEQYF.

V usage is TRBV4-1 and J usage is TRBJ2-1; no clear D. CDR1 is MGHRA and CDR2 is YSYEKL in the germline V gene. The CDR3 is 12 residues long. V lost 1 base, J lost 8 bases, and 6 bases lay in between. The DNA for the CDR3 is TGCGCCAGCAGCCAAGTTCGAGATGAGCAGTTCTTC. This translates into CASSQVRDEQFF.

The chain joins TRBV5-6 to TRBJ2-7, with TRBD2 matching 12 bases. With V trimmed by 0 bases and J by 6 bases, 7 bases remained unmatched. This CDR3 has 16 amino acids. In germline, CDR1 is SGHDT, CDR2 YYEEEE. CDR3 residues: CASSLGGSSGRGEQYF. The DNA of the CDR3 is TGTGCCAGCAGCTTGGGTGGGTCTAGCGGGAGGGGCGAGCAGTACTTC.

This clone was picked up a small number of times. This chain joins TRBV2 and TRBJ1-5, with 7 positions matching TRBD1. J gave up 7 bases and V 0 bases, and 6 bases lay outside the gene matches. From germline, CDR1 is SNHLY and CDR2 FYNNEI. CDR3 length equals 15 residues. CDR3 DNA: TGTGCCAGCAGTGAAGCTGGACAGGTCGGGCAGCCCCAGCATTTT. It yields the protein CASSEAGQVGQPQHF. The variable domain in full, with the rest retrieved from reference TRBV2 and TRBJ1-5, is EPEVTQTPSHQVTQMGQEVILRCVPISNHLYFYWYRQILGQKVEFLVSFYNNEISEKSEIFDDQFSVERPDGSNFTLKIRSTKLEDSAMYFCASSEAGQVGQPQHFGDGTRLSIL.

The chain has TRBV19 and TRBJ1-3; D gene ambiguous. Deletions cut 3 bases from V and 1 base from J, with 10 bases between. The CDR3 contains 15 residues. The germline CDR1 and CDR2 sequences are LNHDA and SQIVND (reference sequence). DNA of the CDR3: TGTGCCAGTAGTATTCCTCCTTTATCTGGAAACACCATATATTTT. This translates into CASSIPPLSGNTIYF.

This clone was counted a single time. This chain uses TRBV4-2 with TRBJ1-1, with TRBD1 identical over 8 bases. Germline V gene lookup returns CDR1 LGHNA and CDR2 YNFKEQ. Losses at the gene ends were 1 base for V and 7 bases for J; bases not matched to a gene: 5. The length of the CDR3 is 14 residues. The CDR3 nucleotides read TGTGCCAGCAGCCAAGCCGGGACAGGTGTTGAAGCTTTCTTT. This encodes CASSQAGTGVEAFF.

V is TRBV5-1 and J is TRBJ2-1, with TRBD2 matching 8 bases. The V and J ends lost 0 bases and 3 bases, in that order; junction bases with no gene match: 2. This CDR3 comprises 15 residues. Germline CDR1 reads SGHRS; CDR2 reads YFSETQ. In DNA form, the CDR3 reads TGCGCCAGCAGCTTGGGCGGGGGGAGCTACAATGAGCAGTTCTTC. Amino acid sequence: CASSLGGGSYNEQFF.

CDR3 DNA: TGTGCCAGCAGTGCAGGGTCCCAGGGAAAACTGTTTTTT. This encodes CASSAGSQGKLFF. The J gene is TRBJ1-4, the V gene TRBV6-4, with TRBD1 as a possible D gene (5 bases). Germline V lookup: CDR1 MRHNA, CDR2 SNTAGT. Trimming cost V 4 bases and J 10 bases, with 13 bases left between them. The CDR3 runs 13 residues.

This clone was observed once. The V gene is TRBV3-1 (or the pseudogene TRBV3-2), the J gene TRBJ1-6, with D uncertain. The CDR3 has 14 amino acids. Germline assignment: CDR1 LGHDT and CDR2 YNNKEL (reference sequence). The V gene lost 1 base and the J gene lost 13 bases, with 14 bases spanning the gap. The DNA for the CDR3 is TGTGCCAGCAGCCAAGTTACGGCTAGGGCTCCCCTCCACTTT. This encodes CASSQVTARAPLHF.

The chain uses TRBV5-1 and TRBJ2-1, with TRBD2 matching over 9 bases. The ends lost 1 base at V and 0 bases at J; junction bases unmatched: 2. This CDR3 contains 16 residues. Germline V gene data show CDR1 as SGHRS and CDR2 as YFSETQ. CDR3 nucleotides: TGCGCCAGCAGCTTGTCGCGGGGGGGCTCCTACAATGAGCAGTTCTTC. This translates into CASSLSRGGSYNEQFF.

The rearrangement links TRBV28 to TRBJ2-7; TRBD1 agrees at 9 bases. This CDR3 has 15 residues. In germline, CDR1 is MDHEN, CDR2 SYDVKM. Trimming cost V 4 bases and J 5 bases; bases outside gene matches: 9. In DNA form, the CDR3 reads TGTGCCAGCAGTTCCTCCGGGACAGGGTCCCACGAGCAGTACTTC. Translated, it gives CASSSSGTGSHEQYF. The variable domain in full, with the rest retrieved from reference TRBV28 and TRBJ2-7, is DVKVTQSSRYLVKRTGEKVFLECVQDMDHENMFWYRQDPGLGLRLIYFSYDVKMKEKGDIPEGYSVSREKKERFSLILESASTNQTSMYLCASSSSGTGSHEQYFGPGTRLTVT.

This clone appeared a single time. The V gene is TRBV7-2, the J gene TRBJ2-5; possibly TRBD2 for D (5 bases). Germline values: CDR1 SGHTA, CDR2 FQGNSA. Trimming removed 3 bases from V and 4 bases from J, with 9 bases in between. The CDR3 is made up of 13 amino acids. The CDR3, as DNA: TGTGCCAGCAGCTTGATAGGAGGAGAGACCCAGTACTTC. Its translation is CASSLIGGETQYF.

V usage is TRBV7-8 and J usage is TRBJ2-2; possible D gene TRBD2, 5 bases. Germline V CDR1 and CDR2: SGHVS, FQNEAQ. V was clipped by 6 bases and J by 1 base, with 6 bases between them. The length of the CDR3 is 13 residues. CDR3 residues: CASRAVNTGELFF. The CDR3 DNA reads as TGTGCCAGCAGAGCGGTGAACACCGGGGAGCTGTTTTTT.

The V gene is TRBV15, the J gene TRBJ1-4; perhaps TRBD1 as D (6 bases). The CDR3 totals 15 residues. V gave up 4 bases and J gave up 10 bases, with 19 bases separating them. The germline CDR1 and CDR2 sequences are LNHNV and YYDKDF (reference sequence). The CDR3 coding sequence is TGTGCCACCAGCATAGGACAGCTCGAACGGGGAAAACTGTTTTTT. As protein: CATSIGQLERGKLFF. The full variable domain, rest sourced from reference TRBV15 and TRBJ1-4, is DAMVIQNPRYQVTQFGKPVTLSCSQTLNHNVMYWYQQKSSQAPKLLFHYYDKDFNNEADTPDNFQSRRPNTSFCFLDIRSPGLGDTAMYLCATSIGQLERGKLFFGSGTQLSVL.

This clone was counted between two and nine times. The V gene is TRBV7-6, the J gene TRBJ1-1, with TRBD1 identical over 9 bases. Germline assignment: CDR1 SGHVS and CDR2 FNYEAQ. The CDR3 is 15 residues long. V lost 2 bases and J lost 4; bases outside the gene matches: 5. The CDR3 is CASSLLQGASTEAFF. CDR3 DNA: TGTGCCAGCAGCTTATTACAGGGGGCGTCCACTGAAGCTTTCTTT.

In this sample, this clone turned up a few times. The J gene is TRBJ1-5, the V gene TRBV21-1; TRBD1 is the table's D call, not checked against the DNA. TRBV21-1 is flagged as a pseudogene. CDR3 length: 19 residues. As DNA, the CDR3 is TGTGCCAGCAGCACACCCCGGGACAGGGTTGAATACGGCAATCAGCCCCAGCATTTT. Amino acids: CASSTPRDRVEYGNQPQHF.

The chain uses TRBV11-3 and TRBJ1-1; 9 nucleotides line up with TRBD1. The trim removed 5 bases at V and 5 bases at J, leaving 9 bases unmatched. From germline, CDR1 is SGHNT and CDR2 YENEEA. The CDR3 sequence is 15 residues long. The CDR3 region is CASSLNRGLGTEAFF. CDR3 coding DNA: TGTGCCAGCAGCCTCAACAGGGGGCTTGGGACTGAAGCTTTCTTT.

The chain carries TRBV15 and TRBJ1-6; TRBD1 agrees at 10 bases. CDR3 size: 14 residues. Germline CDR1 LNHNV, CDR2 YYDKDF (reference sequence). V dropped 5 bases and J dropped 9; count of bases not matched to a gene: 4. This chain's CDR3 is CATSYGQGVSPLHF. The DNA for the CDR3 is TGTGCCACCAGCTATGGACAGGGGGTTTCACCCCTCCACTTT.

The chain has TRBV19 and TRBJ2-3, with 8 bases identical to TRBD1. With 3 bases clipped from V and 0 bases from J, the junction kept 2 bases outside the gene matches. This CDR3 has 15 amino acids. Germline CDR1 reads LNHDA; CDR2 reads SQIVND (reference sequence). The CDR3 region has the DNA TGTGCCAGTAGTATTACAGGGGGGAGCACAGATACGCAGTATTTT. Translated: CASSITGGSTDTQYF.

This rearrangement joins TRBV6-5 to TRBJ1-4; 7 bases fit TRBD1. Germline CDR1 reads MNHEY; CDR2 reads SVGAGI. The CDR3 is made up of 15 amino acids. V lost 6 bases and J lost 0; bases outside the gene matches: 4. The DNA for the CDR3 is TGTGCCAGCAGGCCCAGGGGGGCAACTAATGAAAAACTGTTTTTT. Its translation: CASRPRGATNEKLFF.

This chain joins TRBV5-8 and TRBJ2-1, with D possibly TRBD1 on 6 matching bases. Trimming pared 6 bases from V and 1 base from J, leaving 11 bases between. Germline lookup yields CDR1 SGHTS and CDR2 YDEGEE. The CDR3 length is 14 residues. The CDR3 sequence is CASTRQESYNEQFF. The DNA for the CDR3 is TGTGCCAGCACCCGACAGGAATCCTACAATGAGCAGTTCTTC.

This rearrangement joins TRBV24-1 to TRBJ2-1; 9 bases map to TRBD1. The CDR3 consists of 14 residues. Germline CDR1 is KGHDR and CDR2 is SFDVKD. The trim removed 0 bases at V and 7 bases at J, leaving 0 bases unmatched. The CDR3 region is CATSDLGQGNEQFF. In nucleotides, the CDR3 is TGTGCCACCAGTGATTTGGGACAGGGGAATGAGCAGTTCTTC.